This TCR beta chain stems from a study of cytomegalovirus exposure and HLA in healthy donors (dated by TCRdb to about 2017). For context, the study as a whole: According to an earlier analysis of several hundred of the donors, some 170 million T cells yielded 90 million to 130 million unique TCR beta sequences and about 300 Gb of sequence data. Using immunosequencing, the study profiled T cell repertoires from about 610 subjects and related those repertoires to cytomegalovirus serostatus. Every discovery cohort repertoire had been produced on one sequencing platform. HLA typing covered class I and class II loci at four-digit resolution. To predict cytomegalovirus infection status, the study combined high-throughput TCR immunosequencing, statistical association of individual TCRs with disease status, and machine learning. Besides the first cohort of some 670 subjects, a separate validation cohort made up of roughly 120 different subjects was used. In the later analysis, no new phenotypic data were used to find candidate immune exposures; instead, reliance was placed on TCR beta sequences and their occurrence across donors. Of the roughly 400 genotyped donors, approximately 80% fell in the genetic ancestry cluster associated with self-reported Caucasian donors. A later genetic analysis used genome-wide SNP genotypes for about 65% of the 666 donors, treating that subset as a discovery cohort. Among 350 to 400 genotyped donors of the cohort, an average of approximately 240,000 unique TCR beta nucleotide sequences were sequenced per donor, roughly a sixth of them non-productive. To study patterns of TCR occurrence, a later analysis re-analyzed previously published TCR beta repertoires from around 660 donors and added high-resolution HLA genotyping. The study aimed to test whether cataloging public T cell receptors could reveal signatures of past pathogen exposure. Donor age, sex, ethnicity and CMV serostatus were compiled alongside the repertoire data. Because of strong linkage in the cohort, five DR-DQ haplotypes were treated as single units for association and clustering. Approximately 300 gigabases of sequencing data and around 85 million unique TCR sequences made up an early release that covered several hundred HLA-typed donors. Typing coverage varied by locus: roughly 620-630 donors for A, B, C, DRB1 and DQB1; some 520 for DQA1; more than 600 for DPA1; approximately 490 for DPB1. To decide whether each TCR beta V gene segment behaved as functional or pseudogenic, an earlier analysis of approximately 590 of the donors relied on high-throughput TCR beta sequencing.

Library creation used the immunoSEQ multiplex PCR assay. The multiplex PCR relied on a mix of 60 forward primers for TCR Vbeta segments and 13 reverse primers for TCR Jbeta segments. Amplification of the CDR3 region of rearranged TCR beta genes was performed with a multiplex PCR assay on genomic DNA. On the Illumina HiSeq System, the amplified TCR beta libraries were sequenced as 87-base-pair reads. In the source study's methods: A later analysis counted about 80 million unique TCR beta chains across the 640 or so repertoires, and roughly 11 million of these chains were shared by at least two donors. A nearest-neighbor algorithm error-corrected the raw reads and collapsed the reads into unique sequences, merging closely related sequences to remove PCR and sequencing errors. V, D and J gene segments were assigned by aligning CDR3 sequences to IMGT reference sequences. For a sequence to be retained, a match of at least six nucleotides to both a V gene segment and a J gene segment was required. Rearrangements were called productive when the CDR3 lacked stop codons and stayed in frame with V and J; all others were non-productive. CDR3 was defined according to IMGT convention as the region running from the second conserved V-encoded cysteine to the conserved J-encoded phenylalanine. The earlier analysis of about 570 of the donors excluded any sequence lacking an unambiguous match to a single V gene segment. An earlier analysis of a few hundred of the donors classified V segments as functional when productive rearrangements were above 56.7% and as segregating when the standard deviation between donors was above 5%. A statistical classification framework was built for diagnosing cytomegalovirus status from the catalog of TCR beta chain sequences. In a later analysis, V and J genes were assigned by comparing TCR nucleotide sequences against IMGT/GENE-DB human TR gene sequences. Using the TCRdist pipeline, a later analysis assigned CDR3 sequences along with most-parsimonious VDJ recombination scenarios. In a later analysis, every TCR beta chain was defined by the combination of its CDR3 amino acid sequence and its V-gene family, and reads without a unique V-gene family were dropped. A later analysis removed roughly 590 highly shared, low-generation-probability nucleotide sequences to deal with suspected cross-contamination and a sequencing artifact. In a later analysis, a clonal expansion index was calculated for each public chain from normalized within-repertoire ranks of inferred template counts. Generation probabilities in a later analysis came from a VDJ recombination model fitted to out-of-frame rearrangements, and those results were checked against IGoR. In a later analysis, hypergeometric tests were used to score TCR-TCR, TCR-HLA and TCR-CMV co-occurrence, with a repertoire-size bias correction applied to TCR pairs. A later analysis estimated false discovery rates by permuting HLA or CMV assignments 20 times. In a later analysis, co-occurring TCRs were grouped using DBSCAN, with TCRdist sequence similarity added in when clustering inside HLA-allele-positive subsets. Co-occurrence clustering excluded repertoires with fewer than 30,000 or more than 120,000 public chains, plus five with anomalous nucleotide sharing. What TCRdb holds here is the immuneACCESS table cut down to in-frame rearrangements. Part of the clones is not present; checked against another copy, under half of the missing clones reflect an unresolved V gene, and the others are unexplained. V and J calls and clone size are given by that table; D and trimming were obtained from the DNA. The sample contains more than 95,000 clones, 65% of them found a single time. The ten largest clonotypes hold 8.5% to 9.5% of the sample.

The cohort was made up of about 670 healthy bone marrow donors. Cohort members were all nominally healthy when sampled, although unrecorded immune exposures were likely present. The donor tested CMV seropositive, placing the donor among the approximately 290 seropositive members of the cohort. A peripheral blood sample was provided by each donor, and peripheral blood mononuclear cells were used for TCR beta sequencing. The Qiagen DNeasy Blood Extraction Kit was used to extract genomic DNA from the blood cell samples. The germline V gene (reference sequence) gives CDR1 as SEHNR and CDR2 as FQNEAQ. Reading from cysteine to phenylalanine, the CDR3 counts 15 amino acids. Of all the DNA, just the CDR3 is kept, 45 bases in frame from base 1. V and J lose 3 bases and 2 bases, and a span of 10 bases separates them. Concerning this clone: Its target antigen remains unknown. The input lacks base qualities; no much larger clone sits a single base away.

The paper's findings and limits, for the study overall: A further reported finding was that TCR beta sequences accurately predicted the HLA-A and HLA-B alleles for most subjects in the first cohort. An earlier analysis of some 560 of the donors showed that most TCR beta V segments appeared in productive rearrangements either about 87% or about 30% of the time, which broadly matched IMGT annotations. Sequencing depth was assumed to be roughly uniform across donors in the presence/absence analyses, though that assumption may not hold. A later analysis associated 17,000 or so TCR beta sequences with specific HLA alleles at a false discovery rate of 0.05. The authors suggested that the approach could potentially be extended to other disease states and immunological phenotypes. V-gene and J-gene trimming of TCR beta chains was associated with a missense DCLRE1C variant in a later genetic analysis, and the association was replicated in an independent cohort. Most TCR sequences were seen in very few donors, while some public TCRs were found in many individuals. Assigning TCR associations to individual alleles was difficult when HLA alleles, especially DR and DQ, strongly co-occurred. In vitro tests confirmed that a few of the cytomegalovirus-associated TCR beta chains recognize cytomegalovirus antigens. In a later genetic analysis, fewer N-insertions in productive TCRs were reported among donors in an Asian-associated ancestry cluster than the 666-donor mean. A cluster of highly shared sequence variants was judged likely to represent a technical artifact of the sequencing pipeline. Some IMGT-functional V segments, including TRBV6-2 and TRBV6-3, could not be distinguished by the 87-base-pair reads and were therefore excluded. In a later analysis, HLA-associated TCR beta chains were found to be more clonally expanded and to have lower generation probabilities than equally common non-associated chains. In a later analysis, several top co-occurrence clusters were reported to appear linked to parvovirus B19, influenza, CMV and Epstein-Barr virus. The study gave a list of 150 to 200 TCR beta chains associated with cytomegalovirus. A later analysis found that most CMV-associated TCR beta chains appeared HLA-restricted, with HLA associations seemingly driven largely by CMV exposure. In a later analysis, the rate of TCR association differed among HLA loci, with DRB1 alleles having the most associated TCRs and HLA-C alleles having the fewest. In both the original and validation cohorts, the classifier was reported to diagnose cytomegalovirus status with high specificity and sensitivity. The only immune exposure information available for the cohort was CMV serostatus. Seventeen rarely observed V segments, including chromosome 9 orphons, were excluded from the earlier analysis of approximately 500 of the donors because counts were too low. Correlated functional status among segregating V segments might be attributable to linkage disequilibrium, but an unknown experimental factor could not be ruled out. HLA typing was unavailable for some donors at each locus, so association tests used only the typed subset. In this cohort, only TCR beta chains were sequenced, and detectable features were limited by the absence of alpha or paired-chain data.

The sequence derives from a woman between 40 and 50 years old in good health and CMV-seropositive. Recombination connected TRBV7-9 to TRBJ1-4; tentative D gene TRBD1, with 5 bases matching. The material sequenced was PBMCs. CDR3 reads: CASSFAGQTNEKLFF. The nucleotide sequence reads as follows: TGTGCCAGCAGCTTTGCGGGGCAGACTAATGAAAAACTGTTTTTT.